The sequence of this T cell receptor beta chain was determined in a study of identical twins. Through template switching, a universal primer site was introduced, and the cDNA contained unique molecular identifiers. TCRdb analysed the 5' RACE reads with MiXCR anew, one entry per CDR3 protein. The table has over 600,000 distinct CDR3 sequences, around 21% seen once; the top ten hold roughly 4%. Study observations and caveats: Cross-sectional statistics, not tracking of the same donors, supported the conclusions.

This clonotype was detected a few times. Its antigen is undetermined. Germline values: CDR1 SGHTA, CDR2 FQGNSA. CDR3 length: 15 residues. The V end lost 5 bases, the J end lost 8 bases, and 21 bases lay between the germline ends. The same specimen was also included in a second study, on T cells expressing NK-cell markers. That paper adds: The use of an anti-gamma-delta TCR antibody, which was added in several experiments, restricted sorting to T cells expressing alpha-beta TCR. As a fraction of CD8+ T cells, dominant NKG2C+ clonotypes reached roughly 1.0-7.5% in six donors.

The rearrangement joins TRBV7-2 to TRBJ1-2; D may be TRBD1 (5 bases). This TCR derives from a woman aged 18-29 years in good health. What was sequenced was PBMCs. The CDR3 loop reads CASSVTSGAVVGYTF. In DNA form, the CDR3 reads TGTGCCAGCAGCGTGACCTCCGGGGCCGTTGTGGGCTACACCTTC.